A selection of T cell receptor beta chains follows, all from one sample in a study of patients and donors after allogeneic stem cell transplantation. TCRdb re-derived calls from the RT-PCR reads in MiXCR, one entry per CDR3 protein. The data show about 40,000 distinct CDR3 sequences, with 25% to 35% seen just once and approximately 75% held by the top ten. Source material: blood, either unsorted or a sorted T cell fraction (not recorded which). The origin of the receptors is a human donor who was either an allogeneic HSCT recipient or a stem cell or donor lymphocyte infusion donor (not recorded which). It is not recorded whose cells these are; they may come from a transplant donor. The CDR3 runs from the conserved cysteine through the conserved F or W. D genes are given only for firm matches. Only some rows state a clone size, as once, few, many or a class for expanded clones.

j_call: TRBJ1-5
d_call: .
v_call: TRBV3-1
clone_size: .
cdr3_aa: CASSPGHLYPQHF
cdr3_nt: TGTGCCAGCAGCCCCGGACACCTCTACCCCCAGCATTTT

j_call: TRBJ1-2
d_call: TRBD1
v_call: TRBV18
clone_size: few
cdr3_aa: CASLRQGNTNYGYTF
cdr3_nt: TGTGCCAGCTTACGACAGGGGAACACTAACTATGGCTACACCTTC

j_call: TRBJ2-5
d_call: TRBD1
v_call: TRBV2
clone_size: .
cdr3_aa: CASKGQGKETQYF
cdr3_nt: TGTGCCAGCAAAGGACAGGGAAAAGAGACCCAGTACTTC

j_call: TRBJ1-4
d_call: .
v_call: TRBV5-1
clone_size: .
cdr3_aa: CASSFIGVGEKLFF
cdr3_nt: TGCGCCAGCAGCTTTATAGGGGTTGGGGAAAAACTGTTTTTT

j_call: TRBJ1-6
d_call: .
v_call: TRBV10-3
clone_size: many
cdr3_aa: CAISNPSPDSPLHF
cdr3_nt: TGTGCCATCAGCAATCCGTCTCCGGATTCACCCCTCCACTTT

j_call: TRBJ2-1
d_call: .
v_call: TRBV6-6
clone_size: few
cdr3_aa: CASSYLRPGMNEQFF
cdr3_nt: TGTGCCAGCAGTTATCTTCGTCCGGGTATGAATGAGCAGTTCTTC

j_call: TRBJ2-7
d_call: TRBD2
v_call: TRBV9
clone_size: .
cdr3_aa: CASSVGSGSFRYEQYF
cdr3_nt: TGTGCCAGCAGCGTCGGTAGCGGGAGTTTCCGCTACGAGCAGTACTTC

j_call: TRBJ2-1
d_call: TRBD2
v_call: TRBV10-3
clone_size: .
cdr3_aa: CAVAGTSGRGSVYNEQFF
cdr3_nt: TGTGCCGTCGCCGGGACTAGCGGGAGGGGGTCGGTCTACAATGAGCAGTTCTTC

j_call: TRBJ2-2
d_call: .
v_call: TRBV7-2
clone_size: few
cdr3_aa: CASSLVGGYTGELFF
cdr3_nt: TGTGCCAGCAGCTTAGTAGGGGGTTACACCGGGGAGCTGTTTTTT

j_call: TRBJ1-1
d_call: .
v_call: TRBV21-1
clone_size: .
cdr3_aa: CASRCDRTEPLRRGTEAFF
cdr3_nt: TGTGCCAGCAGATGCGACCGGACAGAGCCCTTGAGGAGGGGCACTGAAGCTTTCTTT

j_call: TRBJ2-7
d_call: TRBD2
v_call: TRBV6-2/TRBV6-3
clone_size: .
cdr3_aa: CASSYSRTSGTYEQYF
cdr3_nt: TGTGCCAGCAGTTACTCTCGCACTAGCGGGACCTACGAGCAGTACTTC

j_call: TRBJ2-1
d_call: .
v_call: TRBV7-6
clone_size: .
cdr3_aa: CASSPNRVYNEQFF
cdr3_nt: TGTGCCAGCAGCCCGAACAGGGTCTACAATGAGCAGTTCTTC

j_call: TRBJ1-5
d_call: .
v_call: TRBV9
clone_size: many
cdr3_aa: CASSVDGGATGEQHF
cdr3_nt: TGTGCCAGCAGCGTAGATGGAGGGGCAACGGGGGAGCAGCATTTT

j_call: TRBJ1-2
d_call: .
v_call: TRBV29-1
clone_size: .
cdr3_aa: CSVKDRNYGYTF
cdr3_nt: TGCAGCGTTAAGGACAGAAACTATGGCTACACCTTC

j_call: TRBJ1-1
d_call: .
v_call: TRBV29-1
clone_size: many
cdr3_aa: CSVPPRLSTEAFF
cdr3_nt: TGCAGCGTCCCCCCAAGACTGTCCACTGAAGCTTTCTTT

j_call: TRBJ1-4
d_call: .
v_call: TRBV5-1
clone_size: .
cdr3_aa: CASNIPTGRTNEKLFF
cdr3_nt: TGCGCCAGCAACATACCCACAGGAAGAACTAATGAAAAACTGTTTTTT

j_call: TRBJ2-3
d_call: TRBD2
v_call: TRBV5-1
clone_size: .
cdr3_aa: CASSLGAGAVDTQYF
cdr3_nt: TGCGCCAGCAGCTTGGGAGCGGGAGCTGTGGATACGCAGTATTTT

j_call: TRBJ2-2
d_call: .
v_call: TRBV10-3
clone_size: many
cdr3_aa: CATGRETSTGELFF
cdr3_nt: TGTGCCACCGGCCGGGAGACTTCCACCGGGGAGCTGTTTTTT

j_call: TRBJ1-6
d_call: TRBD1
v_call: TRBV28
clone_size: .
cdr3_aa: CASSRTGVHSPLHF
cdr3_nt: TGTGCCAGCAGTCGCACAGGGGTTCATTCACCCCTCCACTTT

j_call: TRBJ1-2
d_call: .
v_call: TRBV6-5
clone_size: few
cdr3_aa: CASTPGEVYGYTF
cdr3_nt: TGTGCCAGCACCCCGGGGGAGGTCTATGGCTACACCTTC

j_call: TRBJ2-2
d_call: .
v_call: TRBV5-1
clone_size: few
cdr3_aa: CASSLVGNTGELFF
cdr3_nt: TGCGCCAGCAGCTTGGTTGGAAACACCGGGGAGCTGTTTTTT

j_call: TRBJ2-1
d_call: .
v_call: TRBV5-1
clone_size: .
cdr3_aa: CASSLVVGYNEQFF
cdr3_nt: TGCGCCAGCAGCTTGGTAGTTGGCTACAATGAGCAGTTCTTC

j_call: TRBJ2-3
d_call: .
v_call: TRBV11-2
clone_size: .
cdr3_aa: CASIRGSTDTQYF
cdr3_nt: TGTGCCAGCATACGGGGAAGCACAGATACGCAGTATTTT

j_call: TRBJ2-1
d_call: .
v_call: TRBV20-1
clone_size: .
cdr3_aa: CSEAGLNEQFF
cdr3_nt: TGCAGTGAAGCAGGGTTAAATGAGCAGTTCTTC

j_call: TRBJ1-1
d_call: .
v_call: TRBV3-1
clone_size: many
cdr3_aa: CASSLLGNTEAFF
cdr3_nt: TGTGCCAGCAGCCTTCTAGGGAACACTGAAGCTTTCTTT